The clone carrying this TCR beta chain was recorded at least ten times. Antigen: not known. The CDR3 is 14 amino acids. V was trimmed by 0 bases and J by 7 bases, leaving 9 bases between them. Germline loops: CDR1 SGHVS, CDR2 FQNEAQ. This specimen comes from a study of T cells in Graves' hyperthyroidism and ophthalmopathy. The study's findings and limits: Ophthalmopathy was predicted by the model a median of approximately 6 months ahead of onset.

Amplification of TCR beta CDR3 regions used RNA as the template. Initially, a first-round RT-PCR of the TCR CDR3 employed the HTBI primer set. TCRdb re-derived calls from the multiplex PCR reads in MiXCR, one entry per CDR3 protein. The sample lists almost 250,000 distinct CDR3 sequences, around 24% occurring once. Using over 8.5 ml of fresh peripheral blood, PBMCs were prepared. The sequence derives from a woman aged 35 to 49 with Graves' ophthalmopathy. The sequencing input was blood. The chain combines TRBV7-8 with TRBJ2-2; D remains ambiguous. CDR3 protein: CASSLAYEGGELFF. DNA for the CDR3: TGTGCCAGCAGCTTAGCGTATGAAGGCGGGGAGCTGTTTTTT. Full variable domain (missing parts from reference TRBV7-8 and TRBJ2-2): GAGVSQSPRYKVAKRGQDVALRCDPISGHVSLFWYQQALGQGPEFLTYFQNEAQLDKSGLPSDRFFAERPEGSVSTLKIQRTQQEDSAVYLCASSLAYEGGELFFGEGSRLTVL.